Below, 20 T cell receptor beta chains from the same sample are listed, as sequenced in a study of response to subunit inactivated influenza vaccine. TCRdb re-analysed the RT-PCR reads in MiXCR, keeping a single row per CDR3 protein. The sample shows 600,000 to 850,000 distinct CDR3 sequences, about 14% of them seen only once. The sequences come from PBMCs from blood, collected roughly 2 weeks before vaccination. Receptor source: a man over 45 who received an inactivated influenza vaccine.

This clonotype appeared many times. V is TRBV4-3 and J is TRBJ2-7, with 14 positions matching TRBD2. Germline V gene lookup returns CDR1 LGHNA and CDR2 YSLEER. The V and J ends lost 3 bases and 4 bases, in that order; junction bases with no gene match: 2. The CDR3 spans 15 residues. CDR3 region: CASSHGLAGGYEQYF. The CDR3 DNA sequence: TGCGCCAGCAGCCACGGACTAGCGGGGGGTTACGAGCAGTACTTC.

This clonotype occurred many times. This rearrangement joins TRBV4-3 to TRBJ2-1; 10 bases map to TRBD2. This CDR3 spans 15 amino acids. The V gene end was trimmed by 7 bases and the J gene end by 8 bases; junction bases not matched to a gene: 11. Germline-derived CDR1 and CDR2 are LGHNA and YSLEER. The CDR3 loop reads CASTDQLAGSDEQFF. The CDR3 region has the DNA TGCGCCAGCACGGACCAACTAGCGGGATCCGATGAGCAGTTCTTC.

This clonotype came up a few times. The chain couples TRBV5-6 to TRBJ2-7; D is undetermined. The V end was cut by 0 bases, the J end by 9 bases, with 13 bases between. The germline V gene encodes CDR1 SGHDT and CDR2 YYEEEE. This CDR3 is built from 13 residues. The CDR3 region is CASSLAKNSGQYF. The DNA of the CDR3 is TGTGCCAGCAGCTTGGCCAAGAACTCAGGGCAGTACTTC.

This clonotype was detected a few times. The chain is built from TRBV27 and TRBJ2-1; 9 bases map to TRBD2. The CDR3 sequence is 14 residues long. Germline lookup yields CDR1 MNHEY and CDR2 SMNVEV (reference sequence). Trimming at V came to 5 bases and at J to 5 bases, leaving 4 bases not matched to a gene. The CDR3 loop is CASSPAGGHNEQFF. The CDR3, as DNA: TGTGCCAGCAGTCCTGCGGGGGGGCACAATGAGCAGTTCTTC.

The rearrangement uses TRBV10-3 and TRBJ2-5; the match to TRBD2 covers 7 bases. Germline V gene sequence: CDR1 ENHRY, CDR2 SYGVKD. This CDR3 comprises 15 residues. Trimming cost V 6 bases and J 5 bases; bases outside gene matches: 12. The CDR3 sequence: CAIRGAREEGETQYF. Written as DNA, the CDR3 is TGTGCCATCAGGGGTGCCCGGGAGGAGGGGGAGACCCAGTACTTC.

This clonotype has a count of ten or more. The genes are TRBV5-1 and TRBJ2-1, with D maybe TRBD2 (6 bases). This CDR3 comprises 15 residues. Between the trimmed V and J ends, which lost 0 bases and 3 bases, there was a span of 10 bases. CDR1 and CDR2 from the germline V gene are SGHRS and YFSETQ. The CDR3 spells CASSLDGGFYNEQFF. CDR3 nucleotides: TGCGCCAGCAGCTTGGACGGGGGTTTCTACAATGAGCAGTTCTTC.

This clonotype has just one count. V is TRBV20-1 and J is TRBJ2-1; the match to TRBD2 covers 9 bases. Trimming at V came to 5 bases and at J to 4 bases, leaving 12 bases not matched to a gene. The CDR3 runs 16 residues. Germline CDR1 reads DFQATT; CDR2 reads SNEGSKA (reference sequence). The CDR3 region is CSAPPFSGGFYNEQFF. In DNA form, the CDR3 reads TGCAGTGCTCCGCCCTTTAGCGGGGGCTTTTACAATGAGCAGTTCTTC.

This clonotype was detected ten times or more. The chain joins TRBV19 to TRBJ2-1, with 7 bases that match TRBD2. V shed 5 bases and J 6 bases; nucleotides not matched to a gene: 10. Per the germline V gene, CDR1 is LNHDA and CDR2 is SQIVND (reference sequence). The CDR3 is made up of 15 amino acids. This chain's CDR3 is CASSQRGKPFNEQFF. The CDR3 DNA reads as TGTGCCAGTAGTCAGCGGGGTAAGCCTTTCAATGAGCAGTTCTTC.

There are a few counts of this clonotype. The genes are TRBV9 and TRBJ2-5, with 10 bases identical to TRBD2. J gave up 4 bases and V 0 bases, and 9 bases lay outside the gene matches. Germline V gene data show CDR1 as SGDLS and CDR2 as YYNGEE. The CDR3 has 17 residues. In nucleotides, the CDR3 is TGTGCCAGCAGCGTAGGGGCTAGCGGGAGATTGGGAGAGACCCAGTACTTC. Translating it yields CASSVGASGRLGETQYF.

This clonotype was counted ten times or more. The J gene is TRBJ1-5, the V gene TRBV20-1; 10 nucleotides match TRBD1. The CDR3 runs 13 residues. Germline V gene data show CDR1 as DFQATT and CDR2 as SNEGSKA (reference sequence). The V gene end was trimmed by 5 bases and the J gene end by 5 bases; junction bases not matched to a gene: 3. Here the CDR3 reads CSAQTGGDQPQHF. The CDR3 bases are TGCAGTGCTCAGACAGGGGGCGATCAGCCCCAGCATTTT.

This clonotype was counted between two and nine times. The chain is built from TRBV20-1 and TRBJ2-3; D not certain. Germline CDR1 reads DFQATT; CDR2 reads SNEGSKA (reference sequence). The CDR3 sequence is 14 residues long. Trimming shortened V by 6 bases and J by 4 bases, and 17 bases separated the two germline ends. The CDR3 DNA follows: TGCAGTGCCAACCGCGTCCAATATGCAGATACGCAGTATTTT. It encodes CSANRVQYADTQYF.

This clonotype came up a few times. The V and J genes are TRBV12-3 or TRBV12-4 and TRBJ2-7; D possibly matches TRBD1 or TRBD2 (5 bases each). The CDR3 runs to 12 residues. The V and J ends lost 3 bases and 5 bases respectively, with 8 bases between them. CDR3 amino acids: CASSFGANEQYF. Here the CDR3 DNA reads TGTGCCAGCAGTTTCGGGGCTAACGAGCAGTACTTC.

The table lists this clonotype with a few counts. The chain couples TRBV20-1 to TRBJ1-4; D not resolved. This CDR3 comprises 13 residues. Germline-derived CDR1 and CDR2 are DFQATT and SNEGSKA (reference sequence). The CDR3 nucleotides are TGCAGGGTGGGCCGTGCAACTAATGAAAAACTGTTTTTT. Amino acid sequence: CRVGRATNEKLFF.

The chain links TRBV15 to TRBJ2-3; 11 bases line up with TRBD2. Germline V CDR1 and CDR2: LNHNV, YYDKDF (reference sequence). There are 17 residues in the CDR3. The J segment lost 5 bases and the V segment lost 3 bases, leaving 10 bases of the junction unmatched. CDR3 bases: TGTGCCACCAGCAGGTCGCCTAGCGGGGGGCCGGGAGATACGCAGTATTTT. Encoded protein: CATSRSPSGGPGDTQYF. The full variable domain, with the rest looked up from reference TRBV15 and TRBJ2-3, is DAMVIQNPRYQVTQFGKPVTLSCSQTLNHNVMYWYQQKSSQAPKLLFHYYDKDFNNEADTPDNFQSRRPNTSFCFLDIRSPGLGDTAMYLCATSRSPSGGPGDTQYFGPGTRLTVL.

This clonotype was seen ten or more times. J is TRBJ1-2 and V is TRBV7-8; TRBD1 agrees at 7 bases. The germline CDR1 and CDR2 sequences are SGHVS and FQNEAQ. The CDR3 loop spans 16 amino acids. V shed 4 bases and J 4 bases; nucleotides not matched to a gene: 12. CDR3 region: CASSSIKRTGGYGYTF. The CDR3 region has the DNA TGTGCCAGCAGCTCAATTAAAAGGACAGGCGGCTATGGCTACACCTTC.

This clonotype was picked up a small number of times. The CDR3 sequence: CASSYQGGLYEQYF. The CDR3 bases are TGTGCCAGCAGCTACCAAGGGGGACTCTACGAGCAGTACTTC. The chain couples TRBV5-6 to TRBJ2-7; D possibly matches TRBD1 or TRBD2 (6 bases each). V was trimmed by 3 bases and J by 3 bases, leaving 13 bases between them. The germline CDR1 and CDR2 sequences are SGHDT and YYEEEE. The CDR3 loop spans 14 amino acids.

V is TRBV10-1 and J is TRBJ2-3, with 10 nucleotides matching TRBD2. In germline, CDR1 is WNHNN, CDR2 SYGVQD (reference sequence). V lost 3 bases, J lost 2 bases, and 8 bases stayed unmatched. This CDR3 contains 17 residues. The CDR3 here is CASSDFQLAGFTDTQYF. The CDR3 DNA sequence: TGCGCCAGCAGTGATTTCCAACTAGCGGGGTTCACAGATACGCAGTATTTT.

This clonotype was seen a few times. V usage is TRBV7-3 and J usage is TRBJ2-3; D not resolved. With 0 bases removed from V and 0 bases from J, the gap between germline ends came to 7 bases. CDR3 length: 15 amino acids. Germline V gene data show CDR1 as SGHTA and CDR2 as FQGTGA. CDR3 sequence reads: CASSLTAVSTDTQYF. The CDR3 DNA reads as TGTGCCAGCAGCTTAACCGCAGTAAGCACAGATACGCAGTATTTT.

This clonotype was counted ten times or more. The chain couples TRBV28 to TRBJ1-3; D is unresolved. Germline V gene lookup returns CDR1 MDHEN and CDR2 SYDVKM. The CDR3 runs 17 residues. V was cut by 6 bases and J by 0 bases, with 18 bases left in between. The CDR3 sequence: CASRAEGRLNSGNTIYF. Here the CDR3 DNA reads TGTGCCAGCAGGGCAGAGGGCCGTCTGAACTCTGGAAACACCATATATTTT.

The chain is built from TRBV4-2 and TRBJ2-3, with D unclear. V gave up 2 bases and J gave up 3 bases, with 9 bases separating them. Germline V CDR1 and CDR2: LGHNA, YNFKEQ. The CDR3 is made up of 14 amino acids. CDR3 loop: CASSQPPPTDTQYF. CDR3 nucleotides: TGTGCCAGCAGCCAACCTCCCCCGACAGATACGCAGTATTTT.